This record looks at one T cell receptor beta chain sequence and its context. Its antigen is still unknown. This CDR3 has 19 residues. Trimming pared 0 bases from V and 3 bases from J, leaving 24 bases between. Germline loops: CDR1 SGDLS, CDR2 YYNGEE. This record belongs to a study of chemoradiotherapy in HPV16-positive cancers. For the study at large: Candidate HPV-specific T-cell clones and common TCR motifs came from functional assays in two HPV16-positive patients. Findings of the study overall: During treatment, candidate HPV-specific clones and E7-related motifs expanded in tumor. The functional HPV-specific definition rests on just two HPV16-positive patients. Better recurrence-free survival went with HPV-responsive T-cell expansion in HPV16-positive patients.

TCRdb's copy holds only in-frame clones and misses some; the assay was immunoSEQ multiplex PCR. The sample records 14,000 or so clones, roughly 73% being singletons. The chain has TRBV9 and TRBJ1-1; a weak D match, TRBD1 (6 bases). This material was collected from a patient who underwent chemoradiotherapy. The sequence was obtained from a human donor with HPV-associated anogenital cancer. The CDR3 coding sequence is TGTGCCAGCAGCGTAGGAGGCAACGGGGGCGCGACTTGGGACACTGAAGCTTTCTTT. Translating it yields CASSVGGNGGATWDTEAFF.